Each of the 13 T cell receptor beta chains below was sequenced from the same sample in a study of graft-versus-host responses after intestinal transplantation. Which antigens these TCRs recognize remains unknown. Produced via immunoSEQ multiplex PCR; TCRdb's table is partial and in-frame only. In the table there are fewer than 85,000 clones, around 89% of which are singletons. The specimen comprised unstimulated CD8+ T cells sorted from spleen or lymph node cells, sampled before intestinal transplant. The source of these receptors is a human donor who received an intestinal transplant.

The V call is TRBV4-1, the J call TRBJ2-7; D is possibly TRBD1 (6 bases). Germline V lookup: CDR1 MGHRA, CDR2 YSYEKL. The V and J ends lost 2 bases and 7 bases respectively, with 21 bases between them. This CDR3 contains 16 residues. The CDR3 sequence: CASSQIQGPHPGEQYF. Written as DNA, the CDR3 is TGCGCCAGCAGCCAAATACAGGGCCCTCATCCCGGTGAGCAGTACTTC.

The chain recombines TRBV27 with TRBJ2-7, with 7 bases fitting TRBD1. The CDR3 has 14 residues. The junction had 9 bases not matched to a gene; V was cut back by 6 bases and J by 4 bases. The germline CDR1 and CDR2 sequences are MNHEY and SMNVEV (reference sequence). The CDR3 loop is CASRIRQGQYEQYF. In nucleotides, the CDR3 is TGTGCCAGCAGGATTAGACAGGGACAATACGAGCAGTACTTC.

As DNA, the CDR3 is TGTGCCAGCAGCTTAGCCTACATGCGGAGGAACACTGAAGCTTTCTTT. The encoded protein is CASSLAYMRRNTEAFF. V is TRBV7-8 and J is TRBJ1-1, with unresolved D. Looked up from germline, CDR1 is SGHVS and CDR2 is FQNEAQ. The CDR3 is 16 residues long. Trimming pared 0 bases from V and 1 base from J, leaving 12 bases between.

The chain is built from TRBV28 and TRBJ2-7, with 8 nucleotides matching TRBD1. The V gene's germline CDR1 is MDHEN and CDR2 SYDVKM. The CDR3 is 13 amino acids. Trimming cost V 5 bases and J 7 bases; bases outside gene matches: 7. The CDR3 DNA follows: TGTGCCAGCAGTCTGCCGGGGGACAGGGAGCAGTACTTC. Encoded protein: CASSLPGDREQYF. Full variable domain (outside the CDR3, taken from reference TRBV28 and TRBJ2-7): DVKVTQSSRYLVKRTGEKVFLECVQDMDHENMFWYRQDPGLGLRLIYFSYDVKMKEKGDIPEGYSVSREKKERFSLILESASTNQTSMYLCASSLPGDREQYFGPGTRLTVT.

The chain joins TRBV27 to TRBJ2-7; D might be TRBD2 (6 bases). The ends were cut back, 5 bases at V and 3 bases at J, with 17 bases in the middle. The germline gives CDR1 MNHEY, CDR2 SMNVEV (reference sequence). The CDR3 extends over 15 amino acids. CDR3 DNA: TGTGCCAGCAGTCCCCTCAGCGGGCCCCACTACGAGCAGTACTTC. Residues: CASSPLSGPHYEQYF.

This clone was seen more than once but under ten times. The chain employs TRBV5-1 and TRBJ2-7; 7 bases match TRBD2. The junction had 15 bases not matched to a gene; V was cut back by 2 bases and J by 4 bases. The CDR3 totals 17 residues. From germline, CDR1 is SGHRS and CDR2 YFSETQ. The CDR3 DNA follows: TGCGCCAGCAGCTTTGGTGACGGGGGGACTCCCTCTTACGAGCAGTACTTC. This translates into CASSFGDGGTPSYEQYF.

The chain combines TRBV7-8 with TRBJ2-2; TRBD1 agrees at 10 bases. V lost 2 bases to trimming and J lost 4 bases; unmatched junction nucleotides: 10. Germline CDR1 SGHVS, CDR2 FQNEAQ. This CDR3 comprises 18 residues. This CDR3 reads CASSLYIIGTGATGELFF. In DNA, the CDR3 is TGTGCCAGCAGCTTATATATCATAGGGACAGGGGCCACCGGGGAGCTGTTTTTT.

The gene calls are TRBV6-1 and TRBJ2-5; a possible D gene is TRBD2 (6 bases). CDR3 length: 14 amino acids. Germline V gives CDR1 MNHNS, CDR2 SASEGT. V was clipped by 2 bases and J by 5 bases, with 12 bases between them. Here the CDR3 DNA reads TGTGCCAGCAGTGAATACGACGCGGGGGAGACCCAGTACTTC. Residues: CASSEYDAGETQYF.

The J gene is TRBJ1-4, the V gene TRBV28; 8 bases fit TRBD1. Trimming took 5 bases from V and 8 from J; bases not matched to a gene: 16. Germline loops: CDR1 MDHEN, CDR2 SYDVKM. This CDR3 region has 17 residues. CDR3 nucleotide sequence: TGTGCCAGCAGTACGCTATATCAACAGGGGGGCGACGAAAAACTGTTTTTT. Its translation is CASSTLYQQGGDEKLFF.

This sequence joins TRBV4-1 and TRBJ2-3; D is ambiguous. The CDR3 is made up of 13 amino acids. CDR1 is MGHRA and CDR2 is YSYEKL in the germline V gene. Trimming cost V 1 base and J 4 bases, with 6 bases left between them. The CDR3 nucleotides read TGCGCCAGCAGCCAAGTCCTTTCAGATACGCAGTATTTT. As protein: CASSQVLSDTQYF.

This clone was found once. The chain combines TRBV6-6 with TRBJ2-7, with D perhaps matching TRBD2 (5 bases). V lost 0 bases and J lost 6, with 12 bases in between. The germline V gene has CDR1 MNHNY and CDR2 SVGAGI (reference sequence). The CDR3 has 14 residues. In DNA form, the CDR3 reads TGTGCCAGCAGTTACTCCCGAACTAGATCCGAGCAGTACTTC. This translates into CASSYSRTRSEQYF.

The chain is built from TRBV23-1 and TRBJ2-5; perhaps TRBD1 as D (6 bases). The J call may not be correct, given that the DNA end is closer to TRBJ2-7. TRBV23-1 is an ORF; its function is uncertain. The CDR3 extends over 18 amino acids. The CDR3 DNA reads TGCGCCAGCAGCCCCCCTCCTCCCCCCGACAGGTCTACCTACGAGCAGTACTTC. Amino acids: CASSPPPPPDRSTYEQYF.

In its sample, this clone was seen once. The chain has TRBV4-1 and TRBJ1-5, with no clear D. Between the trimmed V and J ends, which lost 4 bases and 4 bases, there was a span of 11 bases. CDR3 size: 14 residues. The germline CDR1 and CDR2 sequences are MGHRA and YSYEKL. CDR3 sequence: CASSPYLANQPQHF. CDR3 sequence (DNA): TGCGCCAGCAGCCCCTATCTTGCGAATCAGCCCCAGCATTTT.